The clone carrying this T cell receptor beta chain came up once. Antigen: not known. TCRdb's table, derived via immunoSEQ multiplex PCR, lists solely in-frame clones and lacks some. The sample records approximately 41,000 clones, over 75% being singletons. The record originates from a study of a mutant IDH1 vaccine in newly diagnosed glioma. This CDR3 spans 15 amino acids. The germline gives CDR1 SQVTM, CDR2 ANQGSEA. V was pared by 4 bases and J by 5 bases, with 6 bases of the junction left unmatched. Time point of the sample: week 35, safety follow-up. Every vaccine dose comprised 300 ug of mutant IDH1 20-mer peptide plus topical imiquimod.

The material was PBMCs, obtained from a glioma patient whose treatment included an IDH1 peptide vaccine. The genes are TRBV29-1 and TRBJ2-3, with 13 nucleotides matching TRBD2. This receptor was obtained from a man aged 40-55 years with glioma. CDR3 amino acids: CSVGGTSGVEDTQYF. The CDR3 DNA is TGCAGCGTTGGAGGGACTAGCGGGGTTGAAGATACGCAGTATTTT.